Reported below is one TCR beta chain. Its specificity is not known. The sample is drawn from a study of somatic mutations in cytotoxic T cells in rheumatoid arthritis. The wider study: After diagnosis, patient blood (about 30 ml EDTA) was drawn right away, before any treatment was given. The study's findings and limits: In the expanded CD8+ clones, the antigen targets remained unknown.

Sequenced by immunoSEQ multiplex PCR; TCRdb stores in-frame clones only, minus some. The repertoire includes tens of thousands of clones, 80% to 85% of them detected once, and around 8.2% sits in the top ten. The CDR3 runs 13 residues. The clonotype was recovered from an adult with rheumatoid arthritis. Sequencing was performed on CD8+ T cells sorted from blood. The rearrangement links TRBV1 to TRBJ2-6; the table's D call, TRBD2, was not checked against the DNA. TRBV1 is a documented pseudogene. This chain's CDR3 is CTSSVGRANVLTF. CDR3 coding DNA: TGCACCAGCAGCGTCGGTCGGGCCAACGTCCTGACTTTC.